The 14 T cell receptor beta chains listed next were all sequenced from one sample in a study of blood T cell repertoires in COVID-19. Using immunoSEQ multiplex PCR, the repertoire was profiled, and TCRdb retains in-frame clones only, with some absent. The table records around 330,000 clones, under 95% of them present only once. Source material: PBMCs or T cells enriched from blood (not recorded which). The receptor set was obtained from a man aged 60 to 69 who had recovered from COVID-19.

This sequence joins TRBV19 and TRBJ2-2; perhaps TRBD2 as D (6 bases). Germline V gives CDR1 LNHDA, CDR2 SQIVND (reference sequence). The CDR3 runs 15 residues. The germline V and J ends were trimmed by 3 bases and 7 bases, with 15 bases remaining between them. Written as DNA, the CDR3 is TGTGCCAGTAGTATTCTTGGAGGGACCGGCGGGGAGCTGTTTTTT. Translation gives CASSILGGTGGELFF. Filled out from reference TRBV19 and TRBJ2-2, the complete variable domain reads DGGITQSPKYLFRKEGQNVTLSCEQNLNHDAMYWYRQDPGQGLRLIYYSQIVNDFQKGDIAEGYSVSREKKESFPLTVTSAQKNPTAFYLCASSILGGTGGELFFGEGSRLTVL.

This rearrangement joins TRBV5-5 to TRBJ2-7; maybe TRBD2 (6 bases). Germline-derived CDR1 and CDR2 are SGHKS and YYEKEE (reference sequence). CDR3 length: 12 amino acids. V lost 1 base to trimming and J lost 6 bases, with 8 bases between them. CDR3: CASSLSGVEQYF. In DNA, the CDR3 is TGTGCCAGCAGCTTGTCGGGGGTCGAGCAGTACTTC.

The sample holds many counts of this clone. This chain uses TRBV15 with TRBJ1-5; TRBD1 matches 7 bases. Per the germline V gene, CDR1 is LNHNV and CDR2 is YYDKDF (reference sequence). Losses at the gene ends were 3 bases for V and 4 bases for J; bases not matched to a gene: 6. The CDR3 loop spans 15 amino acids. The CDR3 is CATSRGTAENQPQHF. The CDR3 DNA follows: TGTGCCACCAGCAGGGGGACAGCGGAGAATCAGCCCCAGCATTTT.

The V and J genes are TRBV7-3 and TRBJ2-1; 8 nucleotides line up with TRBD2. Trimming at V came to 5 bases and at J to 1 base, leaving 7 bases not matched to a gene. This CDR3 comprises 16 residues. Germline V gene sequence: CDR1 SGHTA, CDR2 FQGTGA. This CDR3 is CASSRSGGRSYNEQFF. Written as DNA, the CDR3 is TGTGCCAGCAGCCGAAGCGGGGGTCGATCCTACAATGAGCAGTTCTTC.

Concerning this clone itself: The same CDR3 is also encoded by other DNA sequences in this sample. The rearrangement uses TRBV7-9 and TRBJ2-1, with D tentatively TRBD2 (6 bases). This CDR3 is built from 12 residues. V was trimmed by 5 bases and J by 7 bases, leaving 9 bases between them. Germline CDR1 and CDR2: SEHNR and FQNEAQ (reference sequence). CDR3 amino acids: CASSQEGNEQFF. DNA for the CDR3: TGTGCCAGCAGCCAGGAGGGAAATGAGCAGTTCTTC.

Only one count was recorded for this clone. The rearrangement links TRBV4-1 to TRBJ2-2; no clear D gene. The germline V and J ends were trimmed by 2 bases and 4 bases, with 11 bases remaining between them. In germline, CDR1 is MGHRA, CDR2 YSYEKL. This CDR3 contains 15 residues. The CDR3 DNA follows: TGCGCCAGCAGCCAAAACCGGTACTCCACCGGGGAGCTGTTTTTT. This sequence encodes CASSQNRYSTGELFF.

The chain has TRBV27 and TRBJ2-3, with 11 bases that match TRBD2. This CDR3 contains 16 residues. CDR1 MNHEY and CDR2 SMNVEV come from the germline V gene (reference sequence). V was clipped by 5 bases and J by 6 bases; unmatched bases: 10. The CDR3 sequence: CASSPFVSGGADTQYF. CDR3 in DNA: TGTGCCAGCAGTCCGTTTGTTAGCGGGGGGGCGGATACGCAGTATTTT.

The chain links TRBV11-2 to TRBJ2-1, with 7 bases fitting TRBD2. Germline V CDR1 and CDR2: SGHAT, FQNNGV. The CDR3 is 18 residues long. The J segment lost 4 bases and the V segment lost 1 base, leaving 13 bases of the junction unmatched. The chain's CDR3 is CASSLVLGASGPYNEQFF. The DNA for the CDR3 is TGTGCCAGCAGCTTAGTCCTTGGTGCTAGCGGACCTTACAATGAGCAGTTCTTC. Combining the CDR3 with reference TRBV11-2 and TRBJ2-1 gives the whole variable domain EAGVAQSPRYKIIEKRQSVAFWCNPISGHATLYWYQQILGQGPKLLIQFQNNGVVDDSQLPKDRFSAERLKGVDSTLKIQPAKLEDSAVYLCASSLVLGASGPYNEQFFGPGTRLTVL.

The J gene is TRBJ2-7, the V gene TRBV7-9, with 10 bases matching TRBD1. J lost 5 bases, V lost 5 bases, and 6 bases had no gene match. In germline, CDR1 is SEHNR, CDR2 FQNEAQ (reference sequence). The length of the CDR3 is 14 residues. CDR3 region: CASSTGQGVHEQYF. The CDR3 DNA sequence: TGTGCCAGCAGCACTGGACAGGGGGTTCACGAGCAGTACTTC. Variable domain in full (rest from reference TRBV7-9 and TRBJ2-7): DTGVSQNPRHKITKRGQNVTFRCDPISEHNRLYWYRQTLGQGPEFLTYFQNEAQLEKSRLLSDRFSAERPKGSFSTLEIQRTEQGDSAMYLCASSTGQGVHEQYFGPGTRLTVT.

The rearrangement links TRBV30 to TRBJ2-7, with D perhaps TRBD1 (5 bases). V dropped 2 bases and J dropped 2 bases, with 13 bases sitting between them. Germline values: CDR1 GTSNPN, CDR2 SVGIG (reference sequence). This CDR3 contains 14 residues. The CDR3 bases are TGTGCCTGGAGTATACCAGACAGAACCTACGAGCAGTACTTC. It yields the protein CAWSIPDRTYEQYF.

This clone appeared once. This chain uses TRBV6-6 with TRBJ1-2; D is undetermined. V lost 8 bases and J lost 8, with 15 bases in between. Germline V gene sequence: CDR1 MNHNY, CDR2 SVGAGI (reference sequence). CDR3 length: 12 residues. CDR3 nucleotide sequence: TGTGCCAGCCACCCGGGAGGAGGAGGCTACACCTTC. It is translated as CASHPGGGGYTF.

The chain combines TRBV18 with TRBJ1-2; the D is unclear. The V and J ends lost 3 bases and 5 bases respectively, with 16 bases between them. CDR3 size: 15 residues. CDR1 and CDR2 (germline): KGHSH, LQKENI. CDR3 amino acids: CASSPGGPPQYGYTF. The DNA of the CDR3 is TGTGCCAGCTCACCTGGAGGCCCACCACAATATGGCTACACCTTC.

This CDR3 reads CASSDGRRRGTEAFF. Written as DNA, the CDR3 is TGTGCCAGCAGTGATGGGAGGAGACGGGGCACTGAAGCTTTCTTT. The V and J genes are TRBV25-1 and TRBJ1-1; D gene uncertain. V was cut by 3 bases and J by 4 bases, with 15 bases left in between. CDR3 length: 15 amino acids. Germline V gene data show CDR1 as MGHDK and CDR2 as SYGVNS.

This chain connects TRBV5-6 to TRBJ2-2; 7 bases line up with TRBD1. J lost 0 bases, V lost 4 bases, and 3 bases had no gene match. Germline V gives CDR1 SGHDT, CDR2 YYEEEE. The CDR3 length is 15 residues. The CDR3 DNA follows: TGTGCCAGCAGCGTCGGACAGGCGAACACCGGGGAGCTGTTTTTT. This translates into CASSVGQANTGELFF.